A selection of T cell receptor beta chains follows, all from one sample in a study of T cell repertoires in cytomegalovirus infection. From the reads, TCRdb called clonotypes with MiXCR, one entry per CDR3 protein. The table lists around 800,000 distinct CDR3 sequences, less than 35% of them singletons. These receptors have no known antigen. Specimen: cultured CD8+ T cells from PBMCs, collected from culture after CMV antigen stimulation. These receptors originate from a human donor in good health (CMV status not recorded). Some clones in this sample may be carry-over from other donors' samples. Each CDR3 is given with its conserved first and last residue. Each record gives: D gene, V gene, clone size, J gene, CDR3 DNA, CDR3 protein. The D gene is left open where the match is weak. Size is omitted from some rows. Given values are once, few, many or a class for expanded clones.

D: -
V: TRBV7-4
size: few
J: TRBJ2-2
DNA: TGTGCCAGCAGCTACCCCCAGGGCCTAAACACCGGGGAGCTGTTTTTT
CDR3: CASSYPQGLNTGELFF

D: -
V: TRBV5-6
size: few
J: TRBJ1-2
DNA: TGTGCCAGCAGCTTGGACCCCGGGCGAGCTAACTATGGCTACACCTTC
CDR3: CASSLDPGRANYGYTF

D: -
V: TRBV7-6
size: -
J: TRBJ2-5
DNA: TGTGCCAGCAGCTTAAGTAGGCCATCAACAAGGGAGACCCAGTACTTC
CDR3: CASSLSRPSTRETQYF

D: TRBD2
V: TRBV7-8
size: many
J: TRBJ2-3
DNA: TGTGCCAGCAGCACCTTAGGAGCGGGAGTTAGCACAGATACGCAGTATTTT
CDR3: CASSTLGAGVSTDTQYF

D: -
V: TRBV4-1
size: -
J: TRBJ1-1
DNA: TGCGCCAGCAGCCAGGGTCTGATGAACACTGAAGCTTTCTTT
CDR3: CASSQGLMNTEAFF

D: TRBD1
V: TRBV7-6
size: many
J: TRBJ1-1
DNA: TGTGCCAGCAGCTGGGGACAGATGAACACTGAAGCTTTCTTT
CDR3: CASSWGQMNTEAFF

D: -
V: TRBV19
size: -
J: TRBJ1-4
DNA: TGTGCCAGTCGGCGACTGGGGGCCGCAACTAATGAAAAACTGTTTTTT
CDR3: CASRRLGAATNEKLFF

D: -
V: TRBV12-3/TRBV12-4
size: -
J: TRBJ1-4
DNA: TGTGCCAGCAGTTTCTGGGACGACAATGAAAAACTGTTTTTT
CDR3: CASSFWDDNEKLFF

D: -
V: TRBV6-6
size: few
J: TRBJ2-7
DNA: TGTGCCAGCAGTTACTCGGGTAGCAATTACGAGCAGTACTTC
CDR3: CASSYSGSNYEQYF

D: -
V: TRBV10-3
size: few
J: TRBJ1-1
DNA: TGTGCCATCAGAACTAAACTGACGTCGGGGGACACTGAAGCTTTCTTT
CDR3: CAIRTKLTSGDTEAFF

D: TRBD1
V: TRBV6-1
size: -
J: TRBJ1-2
DNA: TGTGCCAGCAGGTCCGGGACAGGGAGACACTATGGCTACACCTTC
CDR3: CASRSGTGRHYGYTF